One sample yielded the 27 T cell receptor beta chains listed below, sequenced in a study of blood T cell repertoires in COVID-19. Data came from immunoSEQ multiplex PCR; TCRdb stores just in-frame clones and leaves some out. This sample has about 50,000 clones; about 82% occur once, and the top ten carry less than 2.5%. Material for sequencing was peripheral blood. These receptors were collected from a woman aged 60-70 years with acute or convalescent COVID-19.

The chain couples TRBV2 to TRBJ2-1; 14 nucleotides line up with TRBD2. In germline, CDR1 is SNHLY, CDR2 FYNNEI. The CDR3 totals 17 residues. V lost 2 bases and J lost 4; bases outside the gene matches: 4. In DNA, the CDR3 is TGTGCCAGCAGTGAACGCGGGACTAGCGGGGGATACAATGAGCAGTTCTTC. It encodes CASSERGTSGGYNEQFF.

The J gene is TRBJ1-6, the V gene TRBV7-3; 10 bases line up with TRBD1. V dropped 5 bases and J dropped 6; count of bases not matched to a gene: 13. CDR1 and CDR2 from the germline V gene are SGHTA and FQGTGA. The CDR3 consists of 18 residues. The CDR3 is CASSPGTGEGFFNSPLHF. CDR3 sequence (DNA): TGTGCCAGCAGCCCAGGGACAGGGGAAGGATTCTTTAATTCACCCCTCCACTTT.

The chain joins TRBV5-1 to TRBJ2-7, with a possible D match to TRBD2 (7 bases). The CDR3 spans 15 residues. Trimming cost V 4 bases and J 0 bases, with 14 bases left between them. Looked up from germline, CDR1 is SGHRS and CDR2 is YFSETQ. The CDR3 loop is CASSQDSGNSYEQYF. Written as DNA, the CDR3 is TGCGCCAGCAGCCAGGACAGCGGGAACTCCTACGAGCAGTACTTC.

For the CDR3, the DNA is TGCAGCGTTGAACCCAGCTACGGGGGGACCCAGTACTTC. It yields the protein CSVEPSYGGTQYF. V is TRBV29-1 and J is TRBJ2-5; D possibly corresponds to TRBD2 (6 bases). The CDR3 sequence is 13 residues long. Germline CDR1 is SQVTM and CDR2 is ANQGSEA. V was shortened by 2 bases and J by 7 bases, with 14 bases between the two germline ends.

The chain links TRBV3-1 (or the pseudogene TRBV3-2) to TRBJ2-3, with D perhaps TRBD1 (6 bases). The V end was cut by 10 bases, the J end by 5 bases, with 19 bases between. Germline CDR1 and CDR2: LGHDT and YNNKEL (reference sequence). The CDR3 loop spans 14 amino acids. The CDR3 reads CATSPNLRGDTQYF. The CDR3 DNA reads TGTGCCACCTCTCCAAACCTCAGGGGAGATACGCAGTATTTT.

This clone has just a few counts. The chain carries TRBV4-2 and TRBJ2-1; TRBD2 might be the D (5 bases). The germline V gene has CDR1 LGHNA and CDR2 YNFKEQ. The length of the CDR3 is 11 residues. V lost 4 bases, J lost 7 bases, and 5 bases lay in between. CDR3 nucleotides: TGTGCCAGCAGCCGAGGGAATGAGCAGTTCTTC. It yields the protein CASSRGNEQFF.

This chain links TRBV15 with TRBJ1-5, with TRBD1 identical over 9 bases. Germline values: CDR1 LNHNV, CDR2 YYDKDF (reference sequence). V gave up 3 bases and J gave up 7 bases; unmatched junction bases: 7. CDR3 length: 15 amino acids. The CDR3 protein is CATSRYTGGTQPQHF. DNA for the CDR3: TGTGCCACCAGCAGGTATACAGGGGGCACACAGCCCCAGCATTTT.

The rearrangement joins TRBV2 to TRBJ1-1, with TRBD1 identical over 10 bases. The germline gives CDR1 SNHLY, CDR2 FYNNEI. CDR3 length: 16 amino acids. The CDR3 spells CVSKLRQGAGNTEAFF. For the CDR3, the DNA is TGTGTCTCTAAACTAAGACAGGGGGCAGGGAACACTGAAGCTTTCTTT.

The chain links TRBV5-6 to TRBJ1-2, with D maybe TRBD1 (5 bases). CDR1 and CDR2 (germline): SGHDT, YYEEEE. Between the trimmed V and J ends, which lost 1 base and 0 bases, there was a span of 10 bases. The CDR3 totals 15 residues. CDR3 amino acids: CASSLTGDPNYGYTF. For the CDR3, the DNA is TGTGCCAGCAGCTTGACAGGCGATCCTAACTATGGCTACACCTTC.

This clone was observed a single time. The CDR3 coding sequence is TGTGCCAGCAGGCGGACAGAGAGCTCCTACGAGCAGTACTTC. Translating it yields CASRRTESSYEQYF. The chain recombines TRBV6-5 with TRBJ2-7, with a tentative D call TRBD1 (6 bases). V gave up 6 bases and J gave up 0 bases, with 12 bases separating them. Germline V gene lookup returns CDR1 MNHEY and CDR2 SVGAGI. The CDR3 spans 14 residues.

This clone was detected only once. The chain combines TRBV6-5 with TRBJ2-4; 11 bases are shared with TRBD1. The V and J ends lost 11 bases and 0 bases, in that order; junction bases with no gene match: 6. The CDR3 extends over 15 amino acids. Germline V gene lookup returns CDR1 MNHEY and CDR2 SVGAGI. CDR3: CACWDRGEAKNIQYF. In nucleotides, the CDR3 is TGTGCCTGCTGGGACAGGGGGGAAGCCAAAAACATTCAGTACTTC.

The V gene is TRBV12-3 or TRBV12-4, the J gene TRBJ2-1; D might be TRBD2 (5 bases). The CDR3 has 13 amino acids. With 1 base removed from V and 10 bases from J, the gap between germline ends came to 11 bases. The CDR3 nucleotides read TGTGCCAGCAGTTTAGGTAGCGATTACGAGCAGTTCTTC. Amino acids: CASSLGSDYEQFF.

The rearrangement uses TRBV6-6 and TRBJ1-6; perhaps TRBD1 as D (5 bases). With 5 bases removed from V and 13 bases from J, the gap between germline ends came to 12 bases. Germline CDR1 MNHNY, CDR2 SVGAGI (reference sequence). CDR3 length: 12 residues. CDR3 sequence reads: CASSTTDTPLHF. As DNA, the CDR3 is TGTGCCAGCAGTACAACGGACACGCCCCTCCACTTT.

The chain recombines TRBV7-9 with TRBJ1-1, with 8 bases matching TRBD1. CDR3 size: 14 residues. Trimming removed 3 bases from V and 6 bases from J; junction bases left unmatched: 6. Per germline, CDR1 SEHNR and CDR2 FQNEAQ (reference sequence). This CDR3 is CASSFGQGIPEAFF. In DNA, the CDR3 is TGTGCCAGCAGCTTCGGACAGGGTATTCCTGAAGCTTTCTTT.

The chain joins TRBV6-2 or TRBV6-3 to TRBJ1-3; no clear D. Trimming took off 2 bases at V and 0 bases at J, with 17 bases between the two ends. The CDR3 totals 18 residues. Germline V gene data show CDR1 as MNHEY and CDR2 as SVGEGT. In DNA, the CDR3 is TGTGCCAGCAGTTACCCGATGGTAGACACCGACTCTGGAAACACCATATATTTT. Protein: CASSYPMVDTDSGNTIYF.

This sequence joins TRBV3-1 (or the pseudogene TRBV3-2) and TRBJ1-1; 7 bases are a match to TRBD1. Trimming at V came to 3 bases and at J to 8 bases, leaving 9 bases not matched to a gene. This CDR3 region has 14 residues. The germline gives CDR1 LGHDT, CDR2 YNNKEL (reference sequence). In DNA form, the CDR3 reads TGTGCCAGCAGCCATACATCGGGACAGAAGGAAGCTTTCTTT. Protein product: CASSHTSGQKEAFF.

CDR3 coding DNA: TGTGCCAGCAGCTCTAGCGGGGGTACCTACGAGCAGTACTTC. It codes for CASSSSGGTYEQYF. The chain couples TRBV9 to TRBJ2-7, with 10 nucleotides matching TRBD2. The trim removed 4 bases at V and 2 bases at J, leaving 3 bases unmatched. Germline CDR1 and CDR2: SGDLS and YYNGEE. There are 14 residues in the CDR3.

The chain recombines TRBV6-2 or TRBV6-3 with TRBJ1-1; no firm D call. CDR1 is MNHEY, CDR2 SVGEGT, per germline. This CDR3 is built from 14 residues. Trimming left V 4 bases short and J 0 bases short, with 9 bases between. CDR3 nucleotides: TGTGCCAGCAGTTCACACACCCTGAACACTGAAGCTTTCTTT. As protein: CASSSHTLNTEAFF.

The genes are TRBV10-2 and TRBJ2-2, with a weak D call TRBD1 (6 bases). The CDR3 length is 14 residues. Germline CDR1 is WSHSY and CDR2 is SAAADI. Between the trimmed V and J ends, which lost 6 bases and 4 bases, there was a span of 12 bases. CDR3: CASRGRGSTGELFF. Written as DNA, the CDR3 is TGCGCCAGCAGGGGCAGGGGTAGCACCGGGGAGCTGTTTTTT.

The chain combines TRBV5-5 with TRBJ2-3; 10 bases map to TRBD1. Germline V gene data show CDR1 as SGHKS and CDR2 as YYEKEE (reference sequence). There are 17 residues in the CDR3. The V segment lost 4 bases and the J segment 5 bases; nucleotides outside the gene matches: 13. The CDR3: CASSLRRDRGYGDTQYF. CDR3 DNA: TGTGCCAGCAGCCTGCGGAGGGACAGGGGTTACGGAGATACGCAGTATTTT.

This sequence joins TRBV9 and TRBJ1-6; TRBD1 matches 8 bases. Germline loops: CDR1 SGDLS, CDR2 YYNGEE. The J segment lost 7 bases and the V segment lost 4 bases, leaving 7 bases of the junction unmatched. The CDR3 runs to 15 residues. The DNA for the CDR3 is TGTGCCAGCAGCTCCCAGGGGGCGCAAAATTCACCCCTCCACTTT. As protein: CASSSQGAQNSPLHF.

This chain links TRBV19 with TRBJ1-5, with a tentative D call TRBD1 (6 bases). Trimming stripped 2 bases from V and 6 bases from J, with 14 bases between. The CDR3 totals 15 residues. Looked up from germline, CDR1 is LNHDA and CDR2 is SQIVND (reference sequence). The CDR3 DNA sequence: TGTGCCAGTAGTATACTTGGCGGGGGCAGTCAGCCCCAGCATTTT. It codes for CASSILGGGSQPQHF.

The V and J genes are TRBV19 and TRBJ1-6; 7 nucleotides agree with TRBD1. Germline assignment: CDR1 LNHDA and CDR2 SQIVND (reference sequence). The CDR3 consists of 15 residues. Trimming at V came to 4 bases and at J to 9 bases, leaving 9 bases not matched to a gene. CDR3 in DNA: TGTGCCAGTAGTACACAGACAGGGATTGGTTCACCCCTCCACTTT. This codes for CASSTQTGIGSPLHF.

The chain is built from TRBV6-5 and TRBJ1-5; no clear D. With 6 bases removed from V and 2 bases from J, the gap between germline ends came to 14 bases. CDR1 is MNHEY and CDR2 is SVGAGI in the germline V gene. The CDR3 is 15 amino acids. CDR3 residues: CASRLHGVGNQPQHF. CDR3 bases: TGTGCCAGCAGACTACACGGGGTAGGCAATCAGCCCCAGCATTTT.

Here the CDR3 reads CASSSGTGESPLHF. The CDR3 DNA reads as TGTGCCAGCAGTTCCGGGACAGGGGAATCACCCCTCCACTTT. The J gene is TRBJ1-6, the V gene TRBV7-6; TRBD1 agrees at 10 bases. Losses at the gene ends were 6 bases for V and 10 bases for J; bases not matched to a gene: 6. CDR3 length: 14 residues. Germline V gives CDR1 SGHVS, CDR2 FNYEAQ.

V usage is TRBV12-3 or TRBV12-4 and J usage is TRBJ2-7; possibly TRBD2 for D (6 bases). Between the trimmed V and J ends, which lost 6 bases and 9 bases, there was a span of 15 bases. This CDR3 has 12 residues. CDR3: CASRDGGFGQYF. The CDR3 coding sequence is TGTGCCAGCAGGGATGGGGGGTTCGGGCAGTACTTC.

The chain uses TRBV6-5 and TRBJ1-3; 7 nucleotides match TRBD1. This CDR3 is 15 amino acids long. V was pared by 6 bases and J by 3 bases, with 8 bases of the junction left unmatched. Per germline, CDR1 MNHEY and CDR2 SVGAGI. Here the CDR3 reads CASRTDRVGGNTIYF. CDR3 DNA sequence: TGTGCCAGCAGGACCGACAGGGTTGGTGGAAACACCATATATTTT.